This T cell receptor (beta chain) was sequenced for a study of cytomegalovirus exposure and HLA in healthy donors (dated by TCRdb to the late 2010s). Looking at the study overall: An earlier analysis of 587 of the donors reported 250 to 350 Gb of sequence data and roughly 120 million unique TCR beta sequences obtained from some 170 million T cells. The number of typed donors differed by locus: roughly 629-640 for A, B, C, DRB1 and DQB1; 500 to 550 for DQA1; 606 for DPA1; and some 450 for DPB1. The study was designed to test whether signatures of past pathogen exposure could be identified by cataloging public T cell receptors. The later analysis used no new phenotypic data to find candidate immune exposures, relying instead on TCR beta sequences and their occurrence across donors. Donor age, sex, ethnicity and CMV serostatus were collected together with the repertoire data. Of the roughly 400 genotyped donors, 75% to 85% were placed in the genetic ancestry cluster associated with self-reported Caucasian donors. Because of strong linkage in the cohort, roughly five DR-DQ haplotypes were treated as single units for association and clustering. Every discovery cohort repertoire had been produced on one sequencing platform. About 280 gigabases of sequencing data and around 90 million unique TCR sequences made up an early release that covered about 640 HLA-typed donors. On average, over 200,000 unique TCR beta nucleotide sequences were sequenced per donor among 350 to 400 genotyped donors of the cohort, with roughly 18% of those sequences being non-productive. To study patterns of TCR occurrence, a later analysis re-analyzed previously published TCR beta repertoires from more than 550 donors and added high-resolution HLA genotyping. In addition to the first cohort of around 670 subjects, a separate validation cohort of 120 different subjects was used. To decide whether each TCR beta V gene segment behaved as functional or pseudogenic, an earlier analysis of nearly 600 of the donors relied on high-throughput TCR beta sequencing. To predict cytomegalovirus infection status, the study brought together high-throughput TCR immunosequencing, statistical association of individual TCRs with disease status, and machine learning. Both class I and class II loci were covered by HLA typing, at four-digit resolution. In a later genetic analysis, genome-wide SNP genotypes for about 65% of the roughly 670 donors were used, and that subset was treated as a discovery cohort. The study used immunosequencing to profile the T cell repertoires of around 600 subjects and linked those repertoires to cytomegalovirus serostatus.

This clone was counted between two and nine times. The specificity of this receptor is unknown. No base-level quality is on record; no much larger clone is a single base apart. Libraries were prepared through the immunoSEQ multiplex PCR assay. For the multiplex PCR, a mixture combining 60 forward primers for TCR Vbeta segments and 13 reverse primers for TCR Jbeta segments was used. A multiplex PCR assay on genomic DNA amplified the CDR3 region of rearranged TCR beta genes. The amplified TCR beta libraries were sequenced on the Illumina HiSeq System as 87-base-pair reads. The authors processed their data as follows. A later analysis counted some 80 million unique TCR beta chains across the 550 to 750 repertoires, and 9.5 million to 11 million of these chains were shared by at least two donors. To remove PCR and sequencing errors, raw reads were error-corrected and collapsed into unique sequences using a nearest-neighbor algorithm that merged closely related sequences. Alignment of CDR3 sequences to IMGT reference sequences was used to assign V, D and J gene segments. For a sequence to be retained, a match of at least six nucleotides was required to both a V gene segment and a J gene segment. A rearrangement counted as productive if the CDR3 had no stop codons and remained in frame with V and J, and every other rearrangement counted as non-productive. Following IMGT convention, CDR3 was defined as the stretch from the second conserved V-encoded cysteine to the conserved J-encoded phenylalanine. Sequences without an unambiguous match to a single V gene segment were excluded from the earlier analysis of approximately 600 of the donors. An earlier analysis of several hundred of the donors called V segments functional above 56.7% productive rearrangements and segregating when the between-donor standard deviation exceeded 5%. A statistical classification framework was built for diagnosing cytomegalovirus status from the catalog of TCR beta chain sequences. A later analysis assigned V and J genes by comparing TCR nucleotide sequences with IMGT/GENE-DB human TR gene sequences. In a later analysis, CDR3 sequences and most-parsimonious VDJ recombination scenarios were assigned using the TCRdist pipeline. In a later analysis, every TCR beta chain was defined by the combination of its CDR3 amino acid sequence and its V-gene family, and reads without a unique V-gene family were dropped. In a later analysis, a few hundred highly shared, low-generation-probability nucleotide sequences were removed to address suspected cross-contamination and a sequencing artifact. In a later analysis, a clonal expansion index was calculated for each public chain from normalized within-repertoire ranks of inferred template counts. In a later analysis, generation probabilities were computed using a VDJ recombination model fitted to out-of-frame rearrangements, and the results were checked against IGoR. In a later analysis, TCR-TCR, TCR-HLA and TCR-CMV co-occurrence was scored with hypergeometric tests, and a repertoire-size bias correction was applied to TCR pairs. False discovery rates were estimated in a later analysis by permuting HLA or CMV assignments 20 times. In a later analysis, co-occurring TCRs were grouped using DBSCAN, with TCRdist sequence similarity added in when clustering inside HLA-allele-positive subsets. Repertoires with fewer than 30,000 or more than 120,000 public chains were left out of co-occurrence clustering, as were four to six repertoires with anomalous nucleotide sharing. The table comes from immuneACCESS by way of TCRdb, which keeps in-frame sequences with V and J called. Part of the clones is missing from these tables; in studies checked, under half for an unresolved V gene and the rest for unknown reasons. V and J calls and clone size are copied from that table; D and trimming were computed from the DNA. This sample comprises more than 95,000 clones, 77% of them detected only once. The ten largest account for around 5.2% of the sample.

What the work shows at the level of the full study, not this receptor alone: When HLA alleles, especially DR and DQ, strongly co-occurred, attributing TCR associations to individual alleles was difficult. For the cohort, immune exposure information was limited to CMV serostatus. Linkage disequilibrium might explain the correlated functional status among segregating V segments, but an unknown experimental factor could not be excluded. The classifier was reported to diagnose cytomegalovirus status with high specificity and sensitivity in both the original cohort and the validation cohort. Across donors, most TCR sequences were observed very rarely, whereas some public TCRs were present in many individuals. The authors suggested that the approach could potentially be generalized to other disease states and immunological phenotypes. A group of highly shared sequence variants was considered likely to be a technical artifact of the sequencing pipeline. At a false discovery rate of 0.05, a later analysis linked about 17,000 TCR beta sequences to specific HLA alleles. In a later analysis, several top co-occurrence clusters were reported to appear linked to parvovirus B19, influenza, CMV and Epstein-Barr virus. In a later analysis, most CMV-associated TCR beta chains were found to appear HLA-restricted, with HLA associations seemingly driven largely by CMV exposure. The earlier analysis of almost 600 of the donors excluded about 16 rarely observed V segments, including chromosome 9 orphons, because counts were too low. Because the 87-base-pair reads could not distinguish some IMGT-functional V segments, including TRBV6-2 and TRBV6-3, those segments were excluded. Presence/absence analyses assumed roughly uniform sequencing depth across donors, an assumption that may not hold. The study listed 164 TCR beta chains as associated with cytomegalovirus. A later analysis found that TCR association rates varied across HLA loci, with DRB1 alleles showing the most associated TCRs and HLA-C alleles the fewest. Three of the identified cytomegalovirus-associated TCR beta chains were confirmed in vitro to be specific for cytomegalovirus antigens. Compared with the approximately 710-donor mean, donors in an Asian-associated ancestry cluster had fewer N-insertions in productive TCRs, according to a later genetic analysis. In an earlier analysis of roughly 500 of the donors, most TCR beta V segments appeared in productive rearrangements about 87% or about 30% of the time, broadly matching IMGT annotations. Compared with equally common non-associated chains, HLA-associated TCR beta chains in a later analysis were more clonally expanded and had lower generation probabilities. The cohort was sequenced for TCR beta chains only, and without alpha or paired-chain data the features that could be detected were limited. A further reported finding was that TCR beta sequences accurately predicted the HLA-A and HLA-B alleles for most subjects in the first cohort. An association between a missense DCLRE1C variant and V-gene and J-gene trimming of TCR beta chains was found in a later genetic analysis and replicated in an independent cohort. HLA typing was unavailable for some donors at each locus, so association tests used only the typed subset.

The cohort consisted of 666 healthy bone marrow donors. At the time of sampling, every cohort member was nominally healthy, though immune exposures that went unrecorded were likely present. The donor was CMV seropositive and belonged to the group of 250 to 350 seropositive cohort members. Each donor provided a peripheral blood sample, and peripheral blood mononuclear cells were used for TCR beta sequencing. The Qiagen DNeasy Blood Extraction Kit was used to extract genomic DNA from the blood cell samples. V loses 5 bases of germline sequence and J loses 0 bases, and the interval between the two ends is 10 bases. The CDR3 goes from the cysteine to the phenylalanine over 14 residues. Only the CDR3 DNA is retained, 42 bases long and in frame from the first base. The CDR1 and CDR2 encoded by the germline V gene (reference sequence) are MNHNY and SVGAGI.

The chain joins TRBV6-6 to TRBJ1-1; there is no confident call for the D gene. The origin of this receptor is a man in his fifties or sixties in good health and CMV-seropositive. The specimen was PBMCs. The CDR3 is CASSPRLMNTEAFF. DNA sequence: TGTGCCAGCAGTCCGAGACTCATGAACACTGAAGCTTTCTTT.